This T cell receptor beta chain derives from a study of blood T cell repertoires in COVID-19. Study background: Some COVID-19 samples were acute and others convalescent; all came from the United States, Italy and Spain. The analysed material was cDNA or gDNA that came from T cells, B-cell-depleted T cells, or PBMCs.

For this clone: Other DNA sequences from this sample encode an identical CDR3 as well.

Per the original data handling: Estimated nucleated cell counts came from reference gene primer amplification. Repertoires were generated with immunoSEQ multiplex PCR, while TCRdb's copy carries only in-frame clones and drops some. V and J calls and clone size follow that table, whereas D and trimming were derived from the DNA. The repertoire consists of approximately 180,000 clones, with 65% to 85% occurring once and the leading ten covering around 7%. This CDR3 is 14 amino acids long. Germline lookup yields CDR1 SGHRS and CDR2 YFSETQ. Trimming took 0 bases from V and 7 from J; bases not matched to a gene: 1. A Seattle source enrolled patients during active infection and followed them longitudinally.

Sequenced input: peripheral blood. The rearrangement links TRBV5-1 to TRBJ1-6, with TRBD1 identical over 7 bases. The sequence derives from a middle-aged woman with COVID-19, enrolled during active disease. The CDR3 loop reads CASSLGQGNSPLHF. The CDR3 bases are TGCGCCAGCAGCTTGGGACAGGGAAATTCACCCCTCCACTTT.